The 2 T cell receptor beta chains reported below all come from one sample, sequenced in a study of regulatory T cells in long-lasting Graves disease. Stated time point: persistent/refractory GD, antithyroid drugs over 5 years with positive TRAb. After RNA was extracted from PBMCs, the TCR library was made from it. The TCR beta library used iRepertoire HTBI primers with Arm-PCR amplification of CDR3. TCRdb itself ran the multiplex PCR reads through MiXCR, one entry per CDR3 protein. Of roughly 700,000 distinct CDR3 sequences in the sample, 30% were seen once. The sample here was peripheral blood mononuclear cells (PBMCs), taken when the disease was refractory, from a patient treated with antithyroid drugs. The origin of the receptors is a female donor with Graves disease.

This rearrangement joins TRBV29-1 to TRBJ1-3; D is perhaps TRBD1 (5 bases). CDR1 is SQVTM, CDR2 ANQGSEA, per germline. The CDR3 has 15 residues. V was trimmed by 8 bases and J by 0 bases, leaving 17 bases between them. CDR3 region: CSTLTSGISGNTIYF. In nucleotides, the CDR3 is TGCAGCACTCTGACGTCAGGGATCTCTGGAAACACCATATATTTT.

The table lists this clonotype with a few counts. The CDR3 spells CASTHRTANTEAFF. The CDR3 nucleotides are TGTGCCAGCACCCATCGGACGGCGAACACTGAAGCTTTCTTT. This chain connects TRBV19 to TRBJ1-1; D is unresolved. Trimming took off 9 bases at V and 1 base at J, with 15 bases between the two ends. Germline-derived CDR1 and CDR2 are LNHDA and SQIVND (reference sequence). The CDR3 extends over 14 amino acids.